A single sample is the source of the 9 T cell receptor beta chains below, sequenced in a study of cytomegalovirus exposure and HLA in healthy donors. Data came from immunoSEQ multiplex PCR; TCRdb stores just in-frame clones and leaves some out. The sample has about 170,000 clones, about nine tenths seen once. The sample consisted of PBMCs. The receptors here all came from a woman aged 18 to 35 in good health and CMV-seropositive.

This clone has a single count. The CDR3 bases are TGTGCCAGCAGCTTCTCAGACACAGATACGCAGTATTTT. It yields the protein CASSFSDTDTQYF. This sequence joins TRBV7-9 and TRBJ2-3; D gene ambiguous. The V end was cut by 3 bases, the J end by 2 bases, with 6 bases between. The CDR3 has 13 residues. Germline V gene data show CDR1 as SEHNR and CDR2 as FQNEAQ (reference sequence).

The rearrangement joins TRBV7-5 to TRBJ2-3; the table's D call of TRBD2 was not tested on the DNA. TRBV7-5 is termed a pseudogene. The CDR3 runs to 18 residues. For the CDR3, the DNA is TGTGCCAGAAGCTTAGTAGTCCTAGCGAGGATTAGCACAGATACGCAGTATTTT. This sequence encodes CARSLVVLARISTDTQYF.

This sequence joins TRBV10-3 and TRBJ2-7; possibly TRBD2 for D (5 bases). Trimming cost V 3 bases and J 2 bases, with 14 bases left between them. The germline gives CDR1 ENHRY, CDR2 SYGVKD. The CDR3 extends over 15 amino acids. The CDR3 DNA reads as TGTGCCATCAGTGACCATACTAGTGCTACCTACGAGCAGTACTTC. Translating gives CAISDHTSATYEQYF.

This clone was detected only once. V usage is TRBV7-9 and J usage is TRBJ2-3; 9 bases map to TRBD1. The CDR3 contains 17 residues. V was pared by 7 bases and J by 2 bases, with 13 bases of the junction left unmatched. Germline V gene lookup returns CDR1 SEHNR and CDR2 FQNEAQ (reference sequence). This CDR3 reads CASNYNARQGDTDTQYF. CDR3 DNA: TGTGCCAGCAACTACAACGCGAGACAGGGGGACACAGATACGCAGTATTTT.

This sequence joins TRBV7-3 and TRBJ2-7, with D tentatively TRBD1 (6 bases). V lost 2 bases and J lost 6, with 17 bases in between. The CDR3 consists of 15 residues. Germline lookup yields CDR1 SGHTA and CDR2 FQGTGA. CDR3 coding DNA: TGTGCCAGCAGCTTACAGGGGATAGTGCAGGGCGAGCAGTACTTC. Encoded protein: CASSLQGIVQGEQYF.

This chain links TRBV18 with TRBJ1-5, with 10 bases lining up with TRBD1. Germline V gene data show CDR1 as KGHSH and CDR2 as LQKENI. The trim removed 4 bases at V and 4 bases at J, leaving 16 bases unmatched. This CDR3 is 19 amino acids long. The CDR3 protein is CASSQLRTGGQGPNQPQHF. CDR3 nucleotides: TGTGCCAGCTCACAACTCCGGACAGGGGGTCAAGGCCCGAATCAGCCCCAGCATTTT. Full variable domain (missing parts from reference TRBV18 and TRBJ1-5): NAGVMQNPRHLVRRRGQEARLRCSPMKGHSHVYWYRQLPEEGLKFMVYLQKENIIDESGMPKERFSAEFPKEGPSILRIQQVVRGDSAAYFCASSQLRTGGQGPNQPQHFGDGTRLSIL.

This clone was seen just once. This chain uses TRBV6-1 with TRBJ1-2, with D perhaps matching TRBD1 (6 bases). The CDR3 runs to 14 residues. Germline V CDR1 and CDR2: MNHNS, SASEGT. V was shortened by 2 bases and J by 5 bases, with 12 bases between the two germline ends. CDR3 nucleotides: TGTGCCAGCAGTGAATTAGGGGGGGCATATGGCTACACCTTC. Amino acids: CASSELGGAYGYTF.

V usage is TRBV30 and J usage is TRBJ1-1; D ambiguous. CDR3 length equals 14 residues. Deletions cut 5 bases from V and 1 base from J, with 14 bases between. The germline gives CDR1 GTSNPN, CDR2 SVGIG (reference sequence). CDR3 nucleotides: TGTGCCTGGGCCCCCAACGGGAGGAACACTGAAGCTTTCTTT. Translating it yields CAWAPNGRNTEAFF.

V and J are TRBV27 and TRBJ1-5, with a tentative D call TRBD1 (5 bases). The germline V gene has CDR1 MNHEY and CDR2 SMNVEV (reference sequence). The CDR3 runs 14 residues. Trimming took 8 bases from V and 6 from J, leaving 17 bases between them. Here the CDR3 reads CASSPGFSLQPQHF. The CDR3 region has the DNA TGTGCCAGCTCCCCAGGGTTTTCTCTTCAGCCCCAGCATTTT.